This passage covers 14 T cell receptor beta chains from one sample sequenced in a study of blood T cells in healthy people across ages. A second PCR of 7 to 11 cycles used a sample-barcoded 5' primer and a J-beta primer mix. TCRdb itself ran the 5' RACE reads through MiXCR, one entry per CDR3 protein. Of about 720,000 distinct CDR3 sequences in the sample, roughly 20% were seen once. The specimen sequenced was blood. The origin of the receptors is a man aged 65 to 85 in good health.

The rearrangement joins TRBV11-2 to TRBJ2-5, with a tentative D call TRBD2 (5 bases). The CDR3 contains 14 residues. The ends were cut back, 4 bases at V and 9 bases at J, with 18 bases in the middle. Germline-derived CDR1 and CDR2 are SGHAT and FQNNGV. The CDR3 protein is CASSSHRGMEAQYF. In DNA, the CDR3 is TGTGCCAGCAGCTCCCATAGAGGCATGGAGGCCCAGTACTTC.

The chain employs TRBV7-2 and TRBJ2-5; D gene uncertain. Germline assignment: CDR1 SGHTA and CDR2 FQGNSA. The CDR3 is 12 amino acids. V lost 1 base and J lost 7, with 7 bases in between. CDR3 sequence: CASSLEFGTQYF. Here the CDR3 DNA reads TGTGCCAGCAGCTTAGAGTTTGGGACCCAGTACTTC.

This clonotype occurred a few times. The rearrangement joins TRBV2 to TRBJ2-5; D is unresolved. The germline V and J ends were trimmed by 2 bases and 0 bases, with 7 bases remaining between them. CDR1 SNHLY and CDR2 FYNNEI come from the germline V gene. This CDR3 is built from 14 residues. CDR3 sequence (DNA): TGTGCCAGCAGTGAAAACGGACACCAAGAGACCCAGTACTTC. Translating it yields CASSENGHQETQYF.

This clonotype has a handful of counts. The chain combines TRBV18 with TRBJ2-3, with TRBD2 as a possible D gene (6 bases). The germline V and J ends were trimmed by 4 bases and 4 bases, with 12 bases remaining between them. Per germline, CDR1 KGHSH and CDR2 LQKENI. CDR3 length equals 14 residues. The CDR3, as DNA: TGTGCCAGCTCACAGGACGGGAGTTCAGATACGCAGTATTTT. Translating gives CASSQDGSSDTQYF.

The chain employs TRBV12-3 or TRBV12-4 and TRBJ1-5, with D hard to call. V shed 5 bases and J shed 6 bases, with 11 bases lying between them. The CDR3 runs to 13 residues. The CDR3 loop is CASSPRTRQPQHF. In nucleotides, the CDR3 is TGTGCCAGCAGTCCCCGGACCCGTCAGCCCCAGCATTTT.

The chain carries TRBV7-7 and TRBJ2-7; D is perhaps TRBD1 (6 bases). The end of the DNA fits TRBJ2-1 better, so the J call may be wrong. The CDR3 runs 18 residues. Germline lookup yields CDR1 SSHAT and CDR2 FNYEAQ (reference sequence). CDR3 amino acids: CASSFRTQGPPRDNEQFF. In DNA, the CDR3 is TGTGCCAGCAGCTTTCGGACCCAGGGGCCCCCCCGGGACAATGAGCAGTTCTTC.

The rearrangement links TRBV7-9 to TRBJ1-1; 7 positions agree with TRBD1. The CDR3 is 14 residues long. Germline lookup yields CDR1 SEHNR and CDR2 FQNEAQ (reference sequence). V shed 8 bases, J shed 1 base, and the junction held 7 bases outside the gene matches. The CDR3 nucleotides read TGTGCCAGCGGTAAGGCAGGGGGGAACACTGAAGCTTTCTTT. Its translation: CASGKAGGNTEAFF.

This chain joins TRBV7-9 and TRBJ2-7, with D perhaps TRBD2 (5 bases). Deletions cut 5 bases from V and 3 bases from J, with 17 bases between. The CDR3 totals 15 residues. CDR1 SEHNR and CDR2 FQNEAQ come from the germline V gene (reference sequence). The CDR3 region is CASSRGAAEIYEQYF. For the CDR3, the DNA is TGTGCCAGCAGCCGCGGAGCGGCGGAGATCTACGAGCAGTACTTC.

This clonotype was observed at least ten times. The chain employs TRBV7-2 and TRBJ2-5; 7 bases agree with TRBD1. From germline, CDR1 is SGHTA and CDR2 FQGNSA. This CDR3 has 14 amino acids. Trimming took 4 bases from V and 3 from J; bases not matched to a gene: 5. CDR3 in DNA: TGTGCCAGCAGCTCCGGGACAGTCAAAGAGACCCAGTACTTC. Protein product: CASSSGTVKETQYF. The whole variable domain, filled in from reference TRBV7-2 and TRBJ2-5, reads GAGVSQSPSNKVTEKGKDVELRCDPISGHTALYWYRQSLGQGLEFLIYFQGNSAPDKSGLPSDRFSAERTGGSVSTLTIQRTQQEDSAVYLCASSSGTVKETQYFGPGTRLLVL.

This clonotype was counted a few times. The chain recombines TRBV5-6 with TRBJ2-4; D might be TRBD2 (6 bases). This CDR3 comprises 15 residues. The germline V gene encodes CDR1 SGHDT and CDR2 YYEEEE. V lost 4 bases and J 6 bases, leaving 17 bases between the germline ends. CDR3 nucleotide sequence: TGTGCCAGCAGCCGGATTCTAGCGTTGGGAAACATTCAGTACTTC. Translation: CASSRILALGNIQYF.

Comment on this clonotype: A read error may account for a junction end that differs from germline. CDR3 amino acids: CASSEAGFQYNEQFF. CDR3 nucleotide sequence: TGTGCCTCCAGTGAAGCAGGGTTCCAATACAATGAGCAGTTCTTC. V usage is TRBV24-1 and J usage is TRBJ2-1; possibly TRBD1 for D (5 bases). There are 15 residues in the CDR3. Germline V gene data show CDR1 as KGHDR and CDR2 as SFDVKD.

V and J are TRBV5-1 and TRBJ2-2, with TRBD1 identical over 9 bases. Germline values: CDR1 SGHRS, CDR2 YFSETQ. Unmatched junction bases numbered 18, after V lost 5 bases and J lost 7 bases. The CDR3 runs 18 residues. The CDR3 protein is CASSRILGGQGDIGELFF. CDR3 bases: TGCGCCAGCAGTCGGATCTTAGGGGGACAGGGCGACATCGGGGAGCTGTTTTTT. Full variable domain (outside the CDR3, taken from reference TRBV5-1 and TRBJ2-2): KAGVTQTPRYLIKTRGQQVTLSCSPISGHRSVSWYQQTPGQGLQFLFEYFSETQRNKGNFPGRFSGRQFSNSRSEMNVSTLELGDSALYLCASSRILGGQGDIGELFFGEGSRLTVL.

The V call is TRBV6-5, the J call TRBJ1-2; 7 bases map to TRBD1. Per germline, CDR1 MNHEY and CDR2 SVGAGI. The CDR3 runs 15 residues. With V trimmed by 10 bases and J by 4 bases, 15 bases remained unmatched. The CDR3 is CATVPGPGQFYGYTF. The CDR3 DNA reads as TGTGCCACGGTTCCTGGACCGGGACAGTTCTATGGCTACACCTTC.

The rearrangement uses TRBV6-6 and TRBJ2-1; possible D gene TRBD1, 5 bases. The CDR3 is 13 amino acids. V lost 6 bases, J lost 4 bases, and 10 bases lay in between. The germline CDR1 and CDR2 sequences are MNHNY and SVGAGI (reference sequence). CDR3 coding DNA: TGTGCCAGCAGCATGACAGCTTACAATGAGCAGTTCTTC. This codes for CASSMTAYNEQFF.